Following are 22 T cell receptor beta chains from one sample sequenced in a study of neurological immune-mediated disorders. The time point was: technical triplicate 2. TCRdb redid the calling of the 5' RACE reads with MiXCR, one entry per CDR3 protein. Of about 59,000 distinct CDR3 sequences in the sample, 24% were seen once. Sequenced input: PBMCs. Receptors originate from a man aged 60 to 75 with HTLV-1-associated myelopathy (HAM/TSP).

This clonotype was observed once. The rearrangement uses TRBV29-1 and TRBJ2-4; tentative D call: TRBD1 (6 bases). The germline V gene encodes CDR1 SQVTM and CDR2 ANQGSEA. Trimming took off 5 bases at V and 1 base at J, with 12 bases between the two ends. CDR3 length equals 14 residues. The CDR3 protein is CSVPDSSAKNIQYF. The CDR3 nucleotides are TGCAGCGTTCCGGACAGCTCGGCCAAAAACATTCAGTACTTC.

This clonotype has a count of ten or more. The chain joins TRBV7-9 to TRBJ1-3, with D unclear. V was trimmed by 5 bases and J by 2 bases, leaving 10 bases between them. This CDR3 region has 14 residues. Germline CDR1 is SEHNR and CDR2 is FQNEAQ (reference sequence). The CDR3 DNA sequence: TGTGCCAGCAGCCCGAGGGTCCCTGGAAACACCATATATTTT. Amino acid sequence: CASSPRVPGNTIYF. Looking up the rest from reference TRBV7-9 and TRBJ1-3 gives the full variable domain: DTGVSQNPRHKITKRGQNVTFRCDPISEHNRLYWYRQTLGQGPEFLTYFQNEAQLEKSRLLSDRFSAERPKGSFSTLEIQRTEQGDSAMYLCASSPRVPGNTIYFGEGSWLTVV.

The rearrangement links TRBV10-3 to TRBJ1-1; a weak D match, TRBD1 (6 bases). The germline CDR1 and CDR2 sequences are ENHRY and SYGVKD. The CDR3 extends over 13 amino acids. V was pared by 5 bases and J by 7 bases, with 14 bases between. The CDR3 DNA sequence: TGTGCCATCAGTAGGGGACATGAAGGTGAAGCTTTCTTT. Its protein product is CAISRGHEGEAFF.

The V gene is TRBV21-1, the J gene TRBJ2-1; the tabulated D call, TRBD2, remains unverified against the DNA. TRBV21-1 is a pseudogene segment. This CDR3 spans 16 amino acids. CDR3 residues: CASRLLAAGGDNEQFF. For the CDR3, the DNA is TGTGCCAGCAGGCTACTAGCAGCGGGAGGCGACAATGAGCAGTTCTTC.

This clonotype was seen ten or more times. V is TRBV20-1 and J is TRBJ2-5, with a weak D call TRBD1 (5 bases). V was trimmed by 6 bases and J by 9 bases, leaving 8 bases between them. Germline assignment: CDR1 DFQATT and CDR2 SNEGSKA (reference sequence). The CDR3 runs to 9 residues. This CDR3 is CSALGAQYF. The CDR3 bases are TGCAGTGCCCTAGGGGCCCAGTACTTC.

This clonotype has a count of ten or more. This chain uses TRBV5-6 with TRBJ1-1; 7 nucleotides agree with TRBD1. The junction had 2 bases not matched to a gene; V was cut back by 0 bases and J by 0 bases. Germline CDR1 and CDR2: SGHDT and YYEEEE. This CDR3 contains 15 residues. The CDR3 reads CASSLAGTVNTEAFF. CDR3 DNA sequence: TGTGCCAGCAGCTTGGCCGGGACAGTGAACACTGAAGCTTTCTTT.

This clonotype was observed a handful of times. V and J are TRBV29-1 and TRBJ2-2, with 8 bases aligning to TRBD1. CDR3 size: 13 residues. Germline V lookup: CDR1 SQVTM, CDR2 ANQGSEA. V shed 3 bases, J shed 3 bases, and the junction held 0 bases outside the gene matches. This chain's CDR3 is CSVDRGHTGELFF. CDR3 DNA: TGCAGCGTTGACAGGGGGCACACCGGGGAGCTGTTTTTT.

The table lists this clonotype with a few counts. The chain couples TRBV18 to TRBJ1-2; 7 bases agree with TRBD1. The CDR3 totals 17 residues. The germline V gene has CDR1 KGHSH and CDR2 LQKENI. The trim removed 0 bases at V and 4 bases at J, leaving 11 bases unmatched. The CDR3 loop is CASSPPFGDRDFYGYTF. CDR3 coding DNA: TGTGCCAGCTCACCACCGTTCGGCGACAGGGACTTCTATGGCTACACCTTC.

This clonotype showed up many times. J is TRBJ2-5 and V is TRBV3-1; D possibly uses TRBD1 or TRBD2 (5 bases each). The CDR3 has 14 residues. Germline CDR1 LGHDT, CDR2 YNNKEL (reference sequence). V dropped 4 bases and J dropped 7 bases, with 16 bases sitting between them. DNA for the CDR3: TGTGCCAGCAGCCCTCCCGGGGACGAAGGGACCCAGTACTTC. This sequence encodes CASSPPGDEGTQYF.

This clonotype was detected many times. This chain joins TRBV5-8 and TRBJ2-1, with 10 bases fitting TRBD2. The CDR3 is 18 residues long. Per germline, CDR1 SGHTS and CDR2 YDEGEE. V was clipped by 5 bases and J by 1 base; unmatched bases: 12. The CDR3 DNA sequence: TGTGCCAGCAGACCGGGACGGGTTAGCGGGAGGTCCTACAATGAGCAGTTCTTC. This codes for CASRPGRVSGRSYNEQFF.

This clonotype has at least ten counts. This chain's CDR3 is CASSSVYTGNTIYF. Written as DNA, the CDR3 is TGTGCCAGCAGCTCCGTTTACACTGGAAACACCATATATTTT. The rearrangement links TRBV7-9 to TRBJ1-3, with D uncertain. With 4 bases removed from V and 2 bases from J, the gap between germline ends came to 9 bases. The CDR3 covers 14 residues. Looked up from germline, CDR1 is SEHNR and CDR2 is FQNEAQ (reference sequence).

This clonotype showed up many times. V gene TRBV20-1 combines with J gene TRBJ2-7, with D possibly matching TRBD2 (5 bases). Trimming stripped 3 bases from V and 5 bases from J, with 20 bases between. CDR1 and CDR2 from the germline V gene are DFQATT and SNEGSKA (reference sequence). CDR3 length: 15 amino acids. The CDR3 region is CSASLDPGVGDEQYF. CDR3 sequence (DNA): TGCAGTGCTAGCCTGGACCCCGGGGTAGGTGACGAGCAGTACTTC.

This clonotype has at least ten counts. This chain joins TRBV2 and TRBJ2-7, with D uncertain. CDR1 SNHLY and CDR2 FYNNEI come from the germline V gene. This CDR3 spans 13 amino acids. Trimming pared 4 bases from V and 6 bases from J, leaving 13 bases between. For the CDR3, the DNA is TGTGCCAGCAGTGGAGAGAAGAGGAGCGAGCAGTACTTC. Its translation is CASSGEKRSEQYF.

This clonotype was detected ten times or more. The chain has TRBV7-9 and TRBJ1-1, with D possibly being TRBD1 (6 bases). V was shortened by 5 bases and J by 4 bases, with 17 bases between the two germline ends. Germline CDR1 reads SEHNR; CDR2 reads FQNEAQ (reference sequence). The CDR3 has 15 amino acids. The CDR3 DNA reads as TGTGCCAGCAGCCCTAATCGGGGGGGCCCCACTGAAGCTTTCTTT. Its translation is CASSPNRGGPTEAFF.

This clonotype was seen at least ten times. This sequence joins TRBV5-6 and TRBJ1-5; D call uncertain. This CDR3 is 16 amino acids long. The ends were cut back, 1 base at V and 3 bases at J, with 14 bases in the middle. Germline V gene data show CDR1 as SGHDT and CDR2 as YYEEEE. CDR3 DNA: TGTGCCAGCAGCTTGAGTTTTTTAGGTTCCAATCAGCCCCAGCATTTT. Protein sequence: CASSLSFLGSNQPQHF.

This clonotype was observed many times. Its ends do not fully match the called genes, so a read error is possible. This chain links TRBV28 with TRBJ2-5; 12 nucleotides agree with TRBD2. Germline assignment: CDR1 MDHEN and CDR2 SYDVKM. This CDR3 is 16 amino acids long. The CDR3 sequence is CANSRPGLAGMETQYF. CDR3 nucleotides: TGTGCCAACAGTCGCCCCGGACTAGCGGGAATGGAGACCCAGTACTTC.

The gene calls are TRBV10-2 and TRBJ1-2; D not certain. There are 15 residues in the CDR3. Deletions cut 3 bases from V and 3 bases from J, with 14 bases between. Germline-derived CDR1 and CDR2 are WSHSY and SAAADI. CDR3 coding DNA: TGCGCCAGCAGTGACAGCCAGGAGCCCTACTATGGCTACACCTTC. Its protein product is CASSDSQEPYYGYTF.

This clonotype was seen many times. The V gene is TRBV12-3 or TRBV12-4, the J gene TRBJ1-1; D possibly corresponds to TRBD1 (6 bases). The length of the CDR3 is 17 residues. Between the trimmed V and J ends, which lost 5 bases and 0 bases, there was a span of 19 bases. The CDR3 sequence is CASSTPRDKAVNTEAFF. DNA of the CDR3: TGTGCCAGCAGTACCCCCCGGGACAAAGCGGTGAACACTGAAGCTTTCTTT.

This clonotype was counted many times. The J gene is TRBJ2-7, the V gene TRBV4-1; the D gene is possibly TRBD1 (5 bases). In germline, CDR1 is MGHRA, CDR2 YSYEKL. The germline V and J ends were trimmed by 1 base and 5 bases, with 12 bases remaining between them. This CDR3 spans 14 amino acids. CDR3 amino acids: CASSQVAGYHEQYF. In nucleotides, the CDR3 is TGCGCCAGCAGCCAAGTGGCAGGGTACCACGAGCAGTACTTC.

This clonotype was found many times. This sequence joins TRBV5-1 and TRBJ1-2, with 7 bases aligning to TRBD1. Trimming removed 2 bases from V and 6 bases from J; junction bases left unmatched: 7. Per germline, CDR1 SGHRS and CDR2 YFSETQ. The CDR3 extends over 14 amino acids. The CDR3 sequence is CASSFARGRDGYTF. In DNA form, the CDR3 reads TGCGCCAGCAGCTTTGCCAGGGGGAGAGATGGCTACACCTTC.

This clonotype was seen ten or more times. The chain links TRBV10-3 to TRBJ2-3; D may be TRBD1 or TRBD2 (7 bases each). CDR3 size: 16 residues. Germline V gene lookup returns CDR1 ENHRY and CDR2 SYGVKD. The V gene lost 0 bases and the J gene lost 4 bases, with 14 bases spanning the gap. CDR3 sequence: CAISESRGGGADTQYF. The CDR3 nucleotides are TGTGCCATCAGTGAGTCGAGGGGAGGGGGCGCAGATACGCAGTATTTT.

There are a few counts of this clonotype. This rearrangement joins TRBV7-8 to TRBJ2-7; 8 bases map to TRBD2. CDR3 length: 19 amino acids. Germline V gene data show CDR1 as SGHVS and CDR2 as FQNEAQ. V was clipped by 2 bases and J by 4 bases; unmatched bases: 19. Here the CDR3 DNA reads TGTGCCAGCAGCTTACGGTTCGGACTAGCTGCCATCGACTCGTACGAGCAGTACTTC. This gives the protein CASSLRFGLAAIDSYEQYF.